Below are 13 T cell receptor beta chains sequenced from a single sample in a study of blood T cell repertoires in COVID-19. Here immunoSEQ multiplex PCR was the method, and the copy in TCRdb shows in-frame clones only, minus some. Of about 110,000 clones listed, roughly four fifths are singletons. Material for sequencing was peripheral blood. The receptors derive from an elderly man with COVID-19, enrolled during active disease.

This clone was seen a few times. The V and J genes are TRBV11-3 and TRBJ2-1; 9 bases line up with TRBD2. Germline trimming cut 5 bases from V and 1 base from J; bases unmatched to any gene: 6. From germline, CDR1 is SGHNT and CDR2 YENEEA. This CDR3 comprises 16 residues. The CDR3 protein is CASSPRTSASYNEQFF. The CDR3 nucleotides are TGTGCCAGCAGCCCTCGGACTAGCGCGTCCTACAATGAGCAGTTCTTC. The full variable domain, completed using reference TRBV11-3 and TRBJ2-1, is EAGVVQSPRYKIIEKKQPVAFWCNPISGHNTLYWYLQNLGQGPELLIRYENEEAVDDSQLPKDRFSAERLKGVDSTLKIQPAELGDSAVYLCASSPRTSASYNEQFFGPGTRLTVL.

This clone was seen only a few times. This chain joins TRBV7-6 and TRBJ1-1; D might be TRBD1 (5 bases). Germline assignment: CDR1 SGHVS and CDR2 FNYEAQ. V lost 0 bases and J lost 0, with 11 bases in between. This CDR3 region has 16 residues. In DNA, the CDR3 is TGTGCCAGCAGCTTAGCCGCCGGGGGAATGAACACTGAAGCTTTCTTT. Translation: CASSLAAGGMNTEAFF.

The chain couples TRBV11-2 to TRBJ2-7; the D gene is possibly TRBD1 (6 bases). The CDR3 covers 13 residues. The germline gives CDR1 SGHAT, CDR2 FQNNGV. V gave up 1 base and J gave up 7 bases, with 11 bases separating them. The CDR3 spells CASSLAQGWEQYF. The CDR3 bases are TGTGCCAGCAGCTTAGCGCAGGGGTGGGAGCAGTACTTC.

This clone was seen a single time. V is TRBV7-2 and J is TRBJ1-1; D is ambiguous. The germline V and J ends were trimmed by 3 bases and 1 base, with 9 bases remaining between them. The CDR3 runs 14 residues. In germline, CDR1 is SGHTA, CDR2 FQGNSA. The CDR3 region is CASSLSRQNTEAFF. CDR3 sequence (DNA): TGTGCCAGCAGCTTGTCCAGGCAGAACACTGAAGCTTTCTTT. The full variable domain, its missing parts supplied by reference TRBV7-2 and TRBJ1-1, is GAGVSQSPSNKVTEKGKDVELRCDPISGHTALYWYRQSLGQGLEFLIYFQGNSAPDKSGLPSDRFSAERTGGSVSTLTIQRTQQEDSAVYLCASSLSRQNTEAFFGQGTRLTVV.

The chain recombines TRBV11-1 with TRBJ2-3; D is ambiguous. CDR1 is SGHAT and CDR2 is FQDESV in the germline V gene (reference sequence). Trimming removed 4 bases from V and 4 bases from J, with 9 bases in between. CDR3 size: 13 residues. The CDR3 is CASSSTTSDTQYF. The CDR3 DNA is TGTGCCAGCAGCTCAACAACATCAGATACGCAGTATTTT. The variable domain in full, completed from reference TRBV11-1 and TRBJ2-3, reads EAEVAQSPRYKITEKSQAVAFWCDPISGHATLYWYRQILGQGPELLVQFQDESVVDDSQLPKDRFSAERLKGVDSTLKIQPAELGDSAMYLCASSSTTSDTQYFGPGTRLTVL.

The rearrangement uses TRBV24-1 and TRBJ2-3; 11 bases line up with TRBD2. The germline gives CDR1 KGHDR, CDR2 SFDVKD. The V gene end was trimmed by 6 bases and the J gene end by 4 bases; junction bases not matched to a gene: 11. This CDR3 is built from 17 residues. CDR3 DNA sequence: TGTGCCACCAGTCCCTCTCTAGCGGGAGGTCTTTCAGATACGCAGTATTTT. Translating gives CATSPSLAGGLSDTQYF.

The chain uses TRBV14 and TRBJ2-1; weak D call: TRBD2 (6 bases). The CDR3 is 14 residues long. Germline assignment: CDR1 SGHDN and CDR2 FVKESK. V shed 5 bases and J shed 4 bases, with 12 bases lying between them. For the CDR3, the DNA is TGTGCCAGCAGCTTGAGTAGCGGATACAATGAGCAGTTCTTC. Its translation is CASSLSSGYNEQFF.

CDR3 nucleotides: TGTGCCAGCAGTTTGCCCAGGGGTTTCTCCTATAATTCACCCCTCCACTTT. Its protein product is CASSLPRGFSYNSPLHF. This chain links TRBV28 with TRBJ1-6; a possible D gene is TRBD1 (6 bases). Germline V CDR1 and CDR2: MDHEN, SYDVKM. The CDR3 covers 17 residues. The V gene lost 3 bases and the J gene lost 0 bases, with 12 bases spanning the gap.

V gene TRBV19 combines with J gene TRBJ2-7; 8 bases line up with TRBD1. Germline V gene data show CDR1 as LNHDA and CDR2 as SQIVND (reference sequence). The CDR3 has 13 residues. The J segment lost 7 bases and the V segment lost 4 bases, leaving 6 bases of the junction unmatched. The CDR3, as DNA: TGTGCCAGTAGTACGACAGGGGCTGGGGAGCAGTACTTC. Translated, it gives CASSTTGAGEQYF.

CDR3 in amino acids: CASSADLVLYTF. Here the CDR3 DNA reads TGTGCCAGTAGTGCCGACCTAGTTCTCTACACCTTC. The V call is TRBV19, the J call TRBJ1-2; D unresolved. Trimming cost V 5 bases and J 10 bases, with 14 bases left between them. The length of the CDR3 is 12 residues. Germline values: CDR1 LNHDA, CDR2 SQIVND (reference sequence). The full variable domain, in which reference TRBV19 and TRBJ1-2 provide the parts outside the CDR3, is DGGITQSPKYLFRKEGQNVTLSCEQNLNHDAMYWYRQDPGQGLRLIYYSQIVNDFQKGDIAEGYSVSREKKESFPLTVTSAQKNPTAFYLCASSADLVLYTFGSGTRLTVV.

CDR3 nucleotides: TGTGCCAGCAGCTCCCTCGACGGCGGGGAGCAGTTCTTC. The encoded protein is CASSSLDGGEQFF. The V call is TRBV12-3 or TRBV12-4, the J call TRBJ2-1; weak D call: TRBD2 (5 bases). This CDR3 has 13 amino acids. Trimming took 6 bases from V and 10 from J, leaving 16 bases between them.

The chain carries TRBV6-2 or TRBV6-3 and TRBJ2-2; 10 bases map to TRBD2. The CDR3 extends over 16 amino acids. In germline, CDR1 is MNHEY, CDR2 SVGEGT. V shed 5 bases and J 5 bases; nucleotides not matched to a gene: 8. The CDR3, as DNA: TGTGCCAGCAGTACCCCTAGCGGGAGCCGAACCGGGGAGCTGTTTTTT. Its protein product is CASSTPSGSRTGELFF.

This clone has a single count. This chain connects TRBV3-1 (or the pseudogene TRBV3-2) to TRBJ2-2; 8 bases agree with TRBD2. Trimming at V came to 4 bases and at J to 1 base, leaving 5 bases not matched to a gene. Germline V lookup: CDR1 LGHDT, CDR2 YNNKEL (reference sequence). The CDR3 runs to 16 residues. In DNA form, the CDR3 reads TGTGCCAGCAGCCTTGGGACTAGAGGGAACACCGGGGAGCTGTTTTTT. Its protein product is CASSLGTRGNTGELFF.